Presented here are 14 T cell receptor beta chains from one specimen sequenced in a study of identical twins. TCRdb called the 5' RACE reads again in MiXCR, with one record for every CDR3 protein. Here the sample spans 470,000 or so distinct CDR3 sequences, 20% to 25% being singletons. Separately, the same data were catalogued under a study of T cells expressing NK-cell markers.

Sequences were obtained from CD4+ T cells sorted from blood. These TCRs come from a woman in her late teens or twenties in good health.

This chain connects TRBV18 to TRBJ2-2, with 13 bases that match TRBD2. The germline V gene has CDR1 KGHSH and CDR2 LQKENI. V was pared by 0 bases and J by 1 base, with 2 bases of the junction left unmatched. The CDR3 covers 18 residues. CDR3 in amino acids: CASSPPGLAGKNTGELFF. The CDR3, as DNA: TGTGCCAGCTCACCACCGGGACTAGCGGGGAAGAACACCGGGGAGCTGTTTTTT. Using reference TRBV18 and TRBJ2-2 for the parts outside the CDR3, the full variable domain is NAGVMQNPRHLVRRRGQEARLRCSPMKGHSHVYWYRQLPEEGLKFMVYLQKENIIDESGMPKERFSAEFPKEGPSILRIQQVVRGDSAAYFCASSPPGLAGKNTGELFFGEGSRLTVL.

The rearrangement uses TRBV20-1 and TRBJ2-3; D gene ambiguous. Trimming cost V 6 bases and J 2 bases, with 12 bases left between them. CDR1 is DFQATT, CDR2 SNEGSKA, per germline (reference sequence). CDR3 length equals 13 residues. Here the CDR3 DNA reads TGCAGTGCCCCCACTCAGCTCACAGATACGCAGTATTTT. Translated, it gives CSAPTQLTDTQYF.

The sample holds one count of this clonotype. The genes are TRBV20-1 and TRBJ2-5; D is possibly TRBD2 (5 bases). The germline V gene encodes CDR1 DFQATT and CDR2 SNEGSKA (reference sequence). This CDR3 comprises 14 residues. The V gene lost 6 bases and the J gene lost 2 bases, with 16 bases spanning the gap. As DNA, the CDR3 is TGCAGTGCAGGGAGCCTGGGTGGACAAGAGACCCAGTACTTC. It specifies CSAGSLGGQETQYF.

CDR3 loop: CASSYHGGAKNIQYF. CDR3 DNA sequence: TGTGCCAGCAGTTATCATGGGGGAGCCAAAAACATTCAGTACTTC. This sequence joins TRBV6-2 or TRBV6-3 and TRBJ2-4; D is tentatively TRBD1 or TRBD2 (5 bases each). Germline assignment: CDR1 MNHEY and CDR2 SVGEGT. This CDR3 is 15 amino acids long. V was cut by 3 bases and J by 0 bases, with 9 bases left in between.

This CDR3 is CASSHDRVGGTTQYF. CDR3 bases: TGTGCCAGCAGCCACGATCGGGTGGGAGGAACTACGCAGTATTTT. V is TRBV3-1 and J is TRBJ2-3; a weak D match, TRBD2 (6 bases). The V and J ends lost 3 bases and 8 bases respectively, with 18 bases between them. Germline CDR1 is LGHDT and CDR2 is YNNKEL (reference sequence). The length of the CDR3 is 15 residues.

The rearrangement uses TRBV20-1 and TRBJ2-5; tentatively, D is TRBD2 (6 bases). V was clipped by 4 bases and J by 4 bases, with 22 bases between them. Per the germline V gene, CDR1 is DFQATT and CDR2 is SNEGSKA (reference sequence). The CDR3 is 16 amino acids. The CDR3 loop reads CSATGQGPGVGETQYF. CDR3 nucleotide sequence: TGCAGTGCTACCGGCCAGGGACCGGGGGTTGGAGAGACCCAGTACTTC.

This clonotype has more than one count but fewer than ten. The genes are TRBV12-3 or TRBV12-4 and TRBJ2-1, with no clear D. The V and J ends lost 5 bases and 3 bases respectively, with 8 bases between them. CDR3 length equals 13 residues. This chain's CDR3 is CASSSSLYNEQFF. The CDR3 DNA sequence: TGTGCCAGCAGTAGCTCTCTCTACAATGAGCAGTTCTTC.

The chain employs TRBV20-1 and TRBJ2-5; TRBD1 is a possible D gene (6 bases). Germline V CDR1 and CDR2: DFQATT, SNEGSKA (reference sequence). The CDR3 consists of 12 residues. CDR3 sequence (DNA): TGCAGCGCCGGGACACTGGGAGAGACCCAGTACTTC. Amino acid sequence: CSAGTLGETQYF.

In nucleotides, the CDR3 is TGCAGCGTACGGACAGATGTCATCTATGGCTACACCTTC. Amino acid sequence: CSVRTDVIYGYTF. The chain combines TRBV29-1 with TRBJ1-2; maybe TRBD1 (6 bases). Trimming took 6 bases from V and 4 from J, leaving 15 bases between them. The CDR3 runs 13 residues. Germline V gene lookup returns CDR1 SQVTM and CDR2 ANQGSEA.

V usage is TRBV2 and J usage is TRBJ1-1; no clear D. This CDR3 is 13 amino acids long. V lost 2 bases, J lost 0 bases, and 4 bases lay in between. Germline-derived CDR1 and CDR2 are SNHLY and FYNNEI. The CDR3 DNA reads as TGTGCCAGCAGTGAAAACATGAACACTGAAGCTTTCTTT. Protein sequence: CASSENMNTEAFF.

This clonotype has just a few counts. The chain uses TRBV3-1 and TRBJ2-7, with D uncertain. The length of the CDR3 is 14 residues. Between the trimmed V and J ends, which lost 4 bases and 1 base, there was a span of 11 bases. CDR1 is LGHDT, CDR2 YNNKEL, per germline (reference sequence). The CDR3 region is CASSLFGKSYEQYF. The DNA for the CDR3 is TGTGCCAGCAGCCTTTTTGGGAAATCCTACGAGCAGTACTTC.

Of note for this clonotype: It is unclear where the CDR3 begins or ends on the DNA, so no DNA is shown, and the CDR3 is as TCRdb lists it. J is TRBJ2-2 and V is TRBV6-2 or TRBV6-3. The germline CDR1 and CDR2 sequences are MNHEY and SVGEGT. Termini included, the CDR3 measures 15 amino acids. CDR3 protein: CASSYSTSFLGSCFF.

The chain has TRBV20-1 and TRBJ1-5; 7 bases align to TRBD1. Germline V gives CDR1 DFQATT, CDR2 SNEGSKA (reference sequence). This CDR3 is 14 amino acids long. Germline trimming cut 2 bases from V and 2 bases from J; bases unmatched to any gene: 3. CDR3 coding DNA: TGCAGTGCTAGAAAGGGGGCCGGCAATCAGCCCCAGCATTTT. Protein: CSARKGAGNQPQHF.

The CDR3 DNA reads as TGTGCCAGCAGTTACTCCGGCAGTCTGCCCTACAATGAGCAGTTCTTC. Translation gives CASSYSGSLPYNEQFF. V gene TRBV6-2 or TRBV6-3 combines with J gene TRBJ2-1; no definite D call. The CDR3 length is 16 residues. The ends were cut back, 0 bases at V and 2 bases at J, with 11 bases in the middle. The V gene's germline CDR1 is MNHEY and CDR2 SVGEGT.